Each of the 27 T cell receptor delta chains below was sequenced from the same sample in a study of γδ T cells in repeated Plasmodium falciparum infection. TCRdb reprocessed the multiplex PCR reads using CATT. The data hold about 93,000 delta-chain clones, with 0.75% to 1% observed a single time. Bulk repertoires came from Vgamma9/Vdelta2+ or Vdelta2-negative gammadelta T cells flow-sorted from PBMC. Material for sequencing was gamma-delta T cells from blood. All receptors derive from a pool of human donors (malaria-infected and uninfected, not separated).

The table lists this clone with a few counts. It is likely a read error: a sequence one base away is far more abundant. Other DNA sequences in the same sample also yield this CDR3. The chain employs TRDV1 and TRDJ1; tentatively, D is TRDD2 or TRDD3 (5 bases each). Here the J gene was assigned by germline matching of the DNA, as TCRdb has none. This CDR3 contains 16 residues. Germline V gives CDR1 TSWWSYY, CDR2 QGS. CDR3 nucleotide sequence: TGTGCCCTTGGGGAACAACCTACCCTGTACACCGATAAACTCATCTTT. The encoded protein is CALGEQPTLYTDKLIF.

A remark on this clone: For this DNA, TCRdb reports the protein of a much larger clone, which diverges at residue 12, most likely from a read error; the protein presented here is translated directly from the DNA. The chain has TRDV1 and TRDJ1; TRDD2 is a possible D gene (5 bases). TCRdb supplies no J gene; here it was assigned by aligning the nucleotide sequence to germline. The CDR3 loop spans 16 amino acids. From germline, CDR1 is TSWWSYY and CDR2 QGS. DNA for the CDR3: TGTGCTCTTGGGGAACTCTCCTTCTTCTACACCAATAAACTCATCTTT. Its protein product is CALGELSFFYTNKLIF.

This clone has just a few counts. Since a far larger clone is one base different, this is likely a read error. The sample has other DNA sequences that encode this CDR3 too. The chain combines TRDV2 with TRDJ1; 7 nucleotides line up with TRDD3. TCRdb does not report a J gene; here it was assigned by matching the DNA to germline references. V shed 6 bases, J shed 0 bases, and the junction held 12 bases outside the gene matches. The CDR3 loop spans 16 amino acids. From germline, CDR1 is GEAIGNYY and CDR2 EKD. The DNA of the CDR3 is TGTGCCTGTAACCCCCTGGGGGCCGGGTACACCGATAAACTCATCTTT. Its protein product is CACNPLGAGYTDKLIF.

To note about this clone: Translating this DNA gives a protein that differs at residue 7 from the TCRdb one, which belongs to a much larger clone; a read error is likely, and the protein shown is this translation. The genes are TRDV1 and TRDJ1; TRDD3 agrees at 8 bases. Germline matching of the DNA provided the J gene here, since TCRdb leaves it blank. Germline CDR1 is TSWWSYY and CDR2 is QGS. V trimming: 1 base; J trimming: 5 bases; junction bases outside the gene matches: 24. The CDR3 is 21 amino acids. The CDR3 loop is CALGEHCMRLGALLLLDKLIF. The CDR3 region has the DNA TGTGCTCTTGGGGAACACTGCATGCGACTGGGGGCTCTCCTTCTCTTGGATAAACTCATCTTT.

This clone was seen a few times. This DNA translates differently at residue 3 from the TCRdb protein, which is that of a much larger clone; a read error is likely, and the protein shown is the DNA's own translation. The chain uses TRDV1 and TRDJ1; TRDD3 might be the D (6 bases). Germline matching of the DNA provided the J gene here, since TCRdb leaves it blank. Germline-derived CDR1 and CDR2 are TSWWSYY and QGS. The CDR3 consists of 18 residues. The CDR3, as DNA: TGTGCTCCTGGGGAAGTCTATCTCTACGACCTTTGGTCCGATAAACTCATCTTT. Its protein is CAPGEVYLYDLWSDKLIF.

This clone occurred a few times. A single base is all that separates this from a far larger clone, so a read error is likely. The identical CDR3 is also encoded by other nucleotide sequences in the sample. The chain employs TRDV1 and TRDJ2, with 7 bases identical to TRDD3. The V segment lost 3 bases and the J segment 3 bases; nucleotides outside the gene matches: 31. Germline-derived CDR1 and CDR2 are TSWWSYY and QGS. This CDR3 contains 24 residues. DNA for the CDR3: TGTGCTCTTGGGGACCTCCCCCCAGGCACTAGAGTGGAAAAAATGGGGGACATGACAGCACAACTCTTCTTT. This translates into CALGDLPPGTRVEKMGDMTAQLFF.

Note on this clone: The TCRdb record carries a much larger clone's protein, which differs from this DNA's translation at residue 18; a read error is the likely cause, and the protein listed here is the DNA translation. The chain recombines TRDV1 with TRDJ1, with 9 positions matching TRDD3. TCRdb supplies no J gene; here it was assigned by aligning the nucleotide sequence to germline. The CDR3 has 22 residues. V trimming: 4 bases; J trimming: 6 bases; junction bases outside the gene matches: 30. Germline V gene lookup returns CDR1 TSWWSYY and CDR2 QGS. CDR3 residues: CALGVFNNILNWGTPSANKLIF. CDR3 nucleotides: TGTGCTCTTGGGGTCTTCAATAATATTCTAAACTGGGGGACACCATCAGCCAATAAACTCATCTTT.

This clone came up many times. The TCRdb protein, from a much larger clone, departs from this DNA's translation at residue 16, likely by read error; the protein shown derives from the DNA. V is TRDV3 and J is TRDJ1; 9 bases are a match to TRDD3. CDR3 length equals 18 residues. CDR1 is TVYSNPD and CDR2 is GDNSRS in the germline V gene (reference sequence). Written as DNA, the CDR3 is TGTGCCTTGTGGCCTTCACGCAGGGGATACGCATTTACCGATAAATTCATCTTT. Translation gives CALWPSRRGYAFTDKFIF.

This clone was observed a handful of times. This probably arose from a read error, given a far larger clone one base away. Within the sample, other DNA sequences also encode this same CDR3. This chain joins TRDV2 and TRDJ1; maybe TRDD3 (5 bases). TCRdb offers no J gene call, so here the DNA was matched to germline to obtain one. The CDR3 consists of 18 residues. The V gene's germline CDR1 is GEAIGNYY and CDR2 EKD. Trimming removed 3 bases from V and 0 bases from J, with 22 bases in between. In nucleotides, the CDR3 is TGTGCCTGTGACGCTGTAAGTGCCGGGGGTTTGTACACCGATAAACTCATCTTT. Protein product: CACDAVSAGGLYTDKLIF.

Concerning this clone: The protein that TCRdb holds for this DNA derives from a much larger clone and differs from the translated DNA at residue 15, which likely indicates a read error; the protein shown here is translated from the DNA. The V gene call reads TRDV2; no J gene was called; the table's D gene call, TRDD3, was not cross checked with the DNA. Germline V gives CDR1 GEAIGNYY, CDR2 EKD. CDR3 length equals 16 residues. The CDR3 is CACDESTGGSPDKLTF. DNA for the CDR3: TGTGCCTGTGACGAATCCACTGGGGGCTCACCCGATAAACTCACCTTT.

This clone was seen more than once but under ten times. The translation of this DNA and the TCRdb protein of a much larger clone differ at residue 16, probably owing to a read error; the protein shown here is translated from the DNA. The gene calls are TRDV1 and TRDJ1, with D possibly TRDD2 on 5 matching bases. The germline gives CDR1 TSWWSYY, CDR2 QGS. The V and J ends lost 3 bases and 1 base respectively, with 33 bases between them. This CDR3 has 22 residues. This CDR3 reads CALGDALPAKNRYPQFTDKLIF. The CDR3 coding sequence is TGTGCTCTTGGGGATGCTCTTCCCGCGAAAAATCGGTACCCCCAGTTCACCGATAAACTCATCTTT.

There are many counts of this clone. The chain has TRDV1 and TRDJ1; D is unclear. The CDR3 sequence is 15 residues long. V gave up 4 bases and J gave up 0 bases, with 12 bases separating them. Germline V CDR1 and CDR2: TSWWSYY, QGS. CDR3 protein: CALGGFLPYTDKLIF. In DNA form, the CDR3 reads TGTGCTCTTGGGGGCTTTTTACCGTACACCGATAAACTCATCTTT.

With respect to this clone: The protein that TCRdb holds for this DNA derives from a much larger clone and differs from the translated DNA at residue 10, which likely indicates a read error; the protein shown here is translated from the DNA. This CDR3 reads CACDRGIGHTSWDTRQMFF. The CDR3 coding sequence is TGTGCCTGTGACCGGGGGATAGGGCACACCTCCTGGGACACCCGACAGATGTTTTTC. The rearrangement links TRDV2 to TRDJ3; 8 bases match TRDD3. Because TCRdb records no J gene, it was assigned here through a match of the DNA to germline. V trimming: 3 bases; J trimming: 0 bases; junction bases outside the gene matches: 9. Per the germline V gene, CDR1 is GEAIGNYY and CDR2 is EKD. The CDR3 consists of 19 residues.

This clone appeared a few times. A read error is likely here: a far larger clone is one base away. Other DNA sequences in the same sample also yield this CDR3. CDR3 loop: CASEKLGVRYTDKLIF. In DNA, the CDR3 is TGTGCCTCCGAGAAGCTGGGGGTCCGATACACCGATAAACTCATCTTC. The J segment was not called; the V segment is TRDV2; no check of the table's D call, TRDD3, against the DNA was made. CDR3 length: 16 amino acids. Looked up from germline, CDR1 is GEAIGNYY and CDR2 is EKD.

This clone appeared a few times. TCRdb attributes to this sequence the protein of a much larger clone, which differs from the DNA translation at residue 4; a read error is likely, and the protein displayed is translated from the DNA. V and J are TRDV2 and TRDJ1, with 10 bases lining up with TRDD3. The J gene is absent in TCRdb and was assigned here via DNA matching to germline. CDR3 length: 19 residues. CDR1 GEAIGNYY and CDR2 EKD come from the germline V gene. The chain's CDR3 is CACGTVGQATGGYTDKLIF. CDR3 coding DNA: TGTGCCTGTGGCACCGTGGGGCAAGCTACTGGGGGATACACCGATAAACTCATCTTT.

In this sample, this clone turned up a few times. A read error is likely here: a far larger clone is one base away. Other DNA sequences from this sample encode an identical CDR3 as well. The rearrangement joins TRDV2 to TRDJ1; TRDD3 is a possible D gene (5 bases). The J gene was missing in TCRdb and was found by matching the end of the DNA to germline. The V gene's germline CDR1 is GEAIGNYY and CDR2 EKD. The CDR3 sequence is 19 residues long. V was trimmed by 0 bases and J by 1 base, leaving 23 bases between them. The CDR3 nucleotides are TGTGCCTGTGACACCGTCATGGGGACTGGAGGATTCGCCACCGATAAACTCATCTTT. It is translated as CACDTVMGTGGFATDKLIF.

This clone has more than one count but fewer than ten. A far larger clone is one base from this, pointing to a likely read error. Distinct nucleotide sequences in the sample also encode this CDR3. The chain uses TRDV2 and TRDJ1; TRDD3 agrees at 8 bases. TCRdb supplies no J gene; here it was assigned by aligning the nucleotide sequence to germline. The CDR3 spans 18 residues. Germline V gene data show CDR1 as GEAIGNYY and CDR2 as EKD. V lost 0 bases to trimming and J lost 5 bases; unmatched junction nucleotides: 16. For the CDR3, the DNA is TGTGCCTGTGACACCGTTTCCCGACTGGGGGGGGGCACAGATAAACTCATCTTT. Protein: CACDTVSRLGGGTDKLIF.

Regarding this clone: TCRdb shows a much larger clone's protein in place of this DNA's translation, and the two differ at residue 5, likely through a read error; the protein shown is translated from the DNA. This chain joins TRDV2 and TRDJ1; 8 bases match TRDD3. Matching the DNA to germline supplied the J gene, which TCRdb does not give. This CDR3 is 20 amino acids long. Per germline, CDR1 GEAIGNYY and CDR2 EKD. The V and J ends lost 3 bases and 0 bases, in that order; junction bases with no gene match: 20. CDR3: CACDAVGSTGGSPYTDKLIF. The CDR3 region has the DNA TGTGCCTGTGACGCCGTGGGGTCGACTGGGGGTTCTCCCTACACCGATAAACTCATCTTT.

This clone was observed a handful of times. A far larger clone is off by one base, so a read error is likely. The V gene is given as TRDV1, and no J gene call is available; the D call in the table, TRDD3, was not verified against the DNA. The CDR3 spans 17 residues. Looked up from germline, CDR1 is TSWWSYY and CDR2 is QGS. For the CDR3, the DNA is TGTGCTCTTGGGGCCCCCGTGGGACTGGGGGACCCAGACGAACTCATCTTC. It codes for CALGAPVGLGDPDELIF.

On this clone: A read error is the likely source, as a far larger clone sits one nucleotide away. This CDR3 is also generated by other DNA sequences in the sample. CDR3 region: CACDTVSLPYTDKLIF. Written as DNA, the CDR3 is TGTGCCTGTGACACCGTAAGTTTGCCATACACCGATAAACTCATCTTT. The V gene is TRDV2, the J gene TRDJ1; D is unresolved. TCRdb offers no J gene call, so here the DNA was matched to germline to obtain one. Per germline, CDR1 GEAIGNYY and CDR2 EKD. The CDR3 is 16 amino acids. V lost 0 bases and J 0 bases, leaving 13 bases between the germline ends.

On this clone: TCRdb's protein, taken from a much larger clone, differs from this DNA's translation at residue 3, likely owing to a read error; the protein displayed comes from the DNA. The chain is built from TRDV1 and TRDJ1; 8 bases match TRDD3. The J gene was not available in TCRdb and was assigned here by matching the DNA to germline segments. The CDR3 covers 21 residues. Per the germline V gene, CDR1 is TSWWSYY and CDR2 is QGS. The CDR3 reads CARGPQRASFGIRGRTDKLIF. For the CDR3, the DNA is TGTGCTCGTGGGCCCCAGAGGGCGTCCTTTGGGATACGGGGAAGGACCGATAAACTCATCTTT.

Many counts were recorded for this clone. The protein that TCRdb holds for this DNA derives from a much larger clone and differs from the translated DNA at residue 14, which likely indicates a read error; the protein shown here is translated from the DNA. The chain employs TRDV2 and TRDJ1; D possibly corresponds to TRDD1 (5 bases). Assignment of the J gene here rests on matching the DNA to germline, because TCRdb gives none. The CDR3 sequence is 17 residues long. Germline loops: CDR1 GEAIGNYY, CDR2 EKD. CDR3 nucleotides: TGTGCCTGTGACGAAATTAATCCCCAACTCCACACCGATAGACTCATCTTT. Protein sequence: CACDEINPQLHTDRLIF.

There are many counts of this clone. TCRdb shows a much larger clone's protein in place of this DNA's translation, and the two differ at residue 14, likely through a read error; the protein shown is translated from the DNA. The rearrangement joins TRDV2 to TRDJ1; 11 nucleotides align to TRDD3. Germline CDR1 is GEAIGNYY and CDR2 is EKD. The CDR3 runs 16 residues. This chain's CDR3 is CACDPLMGDTTDKPIF. CDR3 DNA sequence: TGTGCCTGTGACCCCCTAATGGGGGATACGACCGATAAACCCATCTTT.

This clone was detected ten times or more. The chain employs TRDV1 and TRDJ1, with 9 bases matching TRDD3. Looked up from germline, CDR1 is TSWWSYY and CDR2 is QGS. The CDR3 has 21 residues. Unmatched junction bases numbered 21, after V lost 1 base and J lost 3 bases. As DNA, the CDR3 is TGTGCTCTTGGGGAACAGGTTCGCAAACTGTCCGGGGGATACATCGCCGATAAACTCATCTTT. This translates into CALGEQVRKLSGGYIADKLIF.

On this clone itself: One end of the junction does not line up with germline, which may come from a read error. The chain combines TRDV1 with TRDJ1, with D possibly being TRDD3 (6 bases). No J gene is reported in TCRdb; it was inferred here by comparing the DNA with germline. The CDR3 has 23 amino acids. CDR1 TSWWSYY and CDR2 QGS come from the germline V gene. The DNA of the CDR3 is TGCTCTGGGGAACTAGGATTGCCTTTGAACTCCCTTAGTCTTGGGGATCCCTCCCCTAAACTCATCTTT. It translates to CSGELGLPLNSLSLGDPSPKLIF.

This clone appeared many times. TCRdb attributes to this sequence the protein of a much larger clone, which differs from the DNA translation at residue 6; a read error is likely, and the protein displayed is translated from the DNA. This chain joins TRDV2 and TRDJ3; 10 bases are a match to TRDD3. Germline V lookup: CDR1 GEAIGNYY, CDR2 EKD. The CDR3 consists of 18 residues. Losses at the gene ends were 6 bases for V and 0 bases for J; bases not matched to a gene: 7. The CDR3 nucleotides read TGTGCCTGTAACAATGCTGGGGGATACTCCTGGGACACCCGACAGATGTTTTTC. It encodes CACNNAGGYSWDTRQMFF.

This clone was observed a few times. TCRdb's protein, taken from a much larger clone, differs from this DNA's translation at residue 3, likely owing to a read error; the protein displayed comes from the DNA. The chain is built from TRDV1 and TRDJ1; perhaps TRDD3 as D (6 bases). The CDR3 runs to 16 residues. Germline V gene data show CDR1 as TSWWSYY and CDR2 as QGS. The CDR3: CAPGVPGTLFTDKLIF. The CDR3 coding sequence is TGTGCTCCTGGGGTCCCGGGGACCCTCTTCACCGATAAACTCATCTTT.